In this sample, the clone carrying this T cell receptor (beta chain) turned up many times. Its antigen is unidentified. The data were taken from a study of identical twins. Study outcomes and limitations: Abundant cord blood beta clonotypes carried fewer insertions; memory repertoires showed none. Cross-sectional statistical analysis was relied on for the conclusions, without the same donors being followed. Twin pairs had excess sharing that was weaker in beta out-of-frame sequences.

cDNA molecules carried unique molecular identifiers, and template switching added a universal primer site. Each CDR3 protein gets one entry after TCRdb re-called the 5' RACE reads with MiXCR. Here the sample spans some 660,000 distinct CDR3 sequences, 8.5% to 9.5% being singletons. Germline V gene lookup returns CDR1 SGHVS and CDR2 FQNEAQ. The CDR3 runs to 16 residues. V was clipped by 0 bases and J by 3 bases; unmatched bases: 3. The same data also went into a second study, on yellow fever vaccine responses in identical twins.

This rearrangement joins TRBV7-8 to TRBJ2-2; TRBD2 matches at 8 bases. Sequencing input: PBMCs. The receptor's source is a woman under 30 in good health. The CDR3 is CASSLAPRGDTGELFF. The CDR3 coding sequence is TGTGCCAGCAGCTTAGCTCCGCGGGGGGACACCGGGGAGCTGTTTTTT.